This is a list of T cell receptor beta chains from one sample in a study of T cell repertoires in cytomegalovirus infection. MiXCR, run by TCRdb on the reads, gives a single entry per CDR3 protein. The sample yields just over 450,000 distinct CDR3 sequences, approximately 40% seen once. These receptors' targets are unknown. The source material was cultured PBMCs, sampled from culture after CMV antigen stimulation. Every receptor here comes from a human donor in good health (CMV status not recorded). Some clones in this sample may be carry-over from other donors' samples. CDR3s leave out the opening cysteine and the closing phenylalanine or tryptophan. Fields, in order: D gene, V gene, CDR3 protein. The D gene is left open where the match is weak.

.,TRBV7-2,ASSFRGPTDTQY
.,TRBV19,ASSIGRGANQPQH
.,TRBV20-1,SAGSRVREKLF
.,TRBV7-9,ASSLASRERYEQF
TRBD1,TRBV20-1,SAWDSSYNSPLH
TRBD2,TRBV4-1,ASSQRQTSGGTGELF
TRBD1,TRBV27,ASKGQTYSNQPQH
.,TRBV19,ASSAQGGDTQY
.,TRBV24-1,ATSVKRDQETQY
.,TRBV12-3/TRBV12-4,ASSKTSPDTQY
.,TRBV19,ASSFGSPGTEAF
.,TRBV28,ASRKRVTDATNEKLF
TRBD1,TRBV6-5,ASSYAQGVAETQY
.,TRBV6-1,ASSEPAELYNEQF
TRBD1,TRBV20-1,SAARQGFGYT
.,TRBV5-1,ASSFLANEKLF
.,TRBV6-5,ASNNNGLSDTEAF
.,TRBV5-4,ASSGGVRDTIY
.,TRBV3-1,ASSQDSSLVYEQY
.,TRBV7-8,ASSLAEGTGNTIY
.,TRBV19,ASNPRDVPQAF
TRBD2,TRBV5-4,ASSPQLAGSTADTQY
.,TRBV6-5,ASSRYRDGYT
TRBD2,TRBV5-4,ASSSPGLADPRGTQY
TRBD2,TRBV5-4,ASSLKREGLETQY
.,TRBV6-2/TRBV6-3,ASRFMHEQF
.,TRBV7-2,ASSLNRGGEKLF
.,TRBV7-3,ASSPTQGGTPNYEQY